The 3 T cell receptor beta chains listed next were all sequenced from one sample in a study of cytomegalovirus exposure and HLA in healthy donors. The study ran its PCR with 60 Vbeta and 13 Jbeta primers. Profiled with immunoSEQ multiplex PCR; TCRdb holds only in-frame clones, not every one. This repertoire includes about 200,000 clones. Specimen: PBMCs. The receptors were gathered from a woman under 40 in good health and CMV-seropositive.

The J gene is TRBJ2-7, the V gene TRBV19, with 10 bases matching TRBD2. The germline CDR1 and CDR2 sequences are LNHDA and SQIVND (reference sequence). The CDR3 extends over 15 amino acids. V was clipped by 5 bases and J by 3 bases; unmatched bases: 7. The CDR3 DNA follows: TGTGCCAGTAGTCTAACTAGCGGGATTAGCTACGAGCAGTACTTC. Its protein is CASSLTSGISYEQYF.

V gene TRBV5-1 combines with J gene TRBJ1-4; the D is unclear. Deletions cut 4 bases from V and 0 bases from J, with 13 bases between. CDR3 length equals 16 residues. Germline V lookup: CDR1 SGHRS, CDR2 YFSETQ. The CDR3 DNA sequence: TGCGCCAGCAGCGAGGGATCTGAGCCAACTAATGAAAAACTGTTTTTT. This translates into CASSEGSEPTNEKLFF.

The V call is TRBV5-6, the J call TRBJ2-3; D not resolved. Looked up from germline, CDR1 is SGHDT and CDR2 is YYEEEE. The CDR3 totals 13 residues. V lost 4 bases, J lost 5 bases, and 11 bases lay in between. Written as DNA, the CDR3 is TGTGCCAGCAGCCCCGGGTCGTTAGATACGCAGTATTTT. Encoded protein: CASSPGSLDTQYF.